A selection of T cell receptor beta chains follows, all from one sample in a study of blood T cells in healthy people across ages. TCRdb redid the calling of the 5' RACE reads with MiXCR, one entry per CDR3 protein. The sample carries 650,000 to 700,000 distinct CDR3 sequences, roughly 32% recorded once. Specimen: blood. The receptors were gathered from a woman older than 75 in good health. CDR3s include the opening cysteine and the closing phenylalanine or tryptophan. A D gene is named only where the DNA matches it firmly. Only part of the rows carry a size: once, few, many, or a class if the clone is expanded.

CDR3	DNA	length	V	J	size	D
CASSPRDRSPNQPQHF	TGTGCCAGCAGTCCTCGAGACAGATCTCCCAATCAGCCCCAGCATTTT	16	TRBV6-5	TRBJ1-5	few	-
CASSRAGGRYGYTF	TGTGCCAGCAGCCGCGCTGGGGGGCGCTATGGCTACACCTTC	14	TRBV6-2/TRBV6-3	TRBJ1-2	many	-
CASSWSPWNEQFF	TGTGCCAGCAGTTGGAGCCCGTGGAATGAGCAGTTCTTC	13	TRBV28	TRBJ2-1	-	-
CASSLGRRRTQYF	TGTGCCAGCAGCTTAGGACGCCGGCGGACCCAGTACTTC	13	TRBV13	TRBJ2-5	many	-
CSVEQGNNQPQHF	TGCAGCGTTGAACAGGGCAACAATCAGCCCCAGCATTTT	13	TRBV29-1	TRBJ1-5	many	-
CSVSGELAKNIQYF	TGCAGTGTCAGCGGCGAATTAGCCAAAAACATTCAGTACTTC	14	TRBV20-1	TRBJ2-4	many	-
CSVRTVDETQYF	TGCAGTGTTAGGACTGTCGATGAGACCCAGTACTTC	12	TRBV20-1	TRBJ2-5	many	-
CASSYSTTQYF	TGTGCCAGCAGTTACTCTACTACCCAGTACTTC	11	TRBV6-5	TRBJ2-5	-	-
CAIGGQASYNEQFF	TGTGCCATCGGGGGACAGGCCTCCTACAATGAGCAGTTCTTC	14	TRBV10-3	TRBJ2-1	many	TRBD1
CASSPPGQDFEQFF	TGTGCCAGCAGCCCACCGGGACAGGACTTCGAGCAGTTCTTC	14	TRBV7-3	TRBJ2-1	-	TRBD1
CASSDSGGGNIQYF	TGTGCCAGCAGTGACTCGGGGGGAGGGAACATTCAGTACTTC	14	TRBV6-4	TRBJ2-4	-	TRBD2
CASSLSGNGAFF	TGTGCCAGCAGCTTATCGGGAAATGGCGCGTTCTTC	12	TRBV7-8	TRBJ2-1	-	-
CASSPGQRPKNIQYF	TGTGCCAGCAGCCCGGGACAGCGACCCAAAAACATTCAGTACTTC	15	TRBV7-2	TRBJ2-4	many	TRBD1
CASSPTGNNSPLHF	TGTGCCAGCAGCCCGACAGGGAATAATTCACCCCTCCACTTT	14	TRBV7-6	TRBJ1-6	-	TRBD1
CAISESRVYGQGKNIYEQYF	TGTGCCATCAGTGAGTCAAGAGTATACGGACAGGGTAAAAATATCTACGAGCAGTACTTC	20	TRBV10-3	TRBJ2-7	many	TRBD1
CASSQQGANTEAFF	TGTGCCAGCAGTCAACAGGGGGCCAACACTGAAGCTTTCTTT	14	TRBV28	TRBJ1-1	few	TRBD1
CAWSAGQGLDYGYTF	TGTGCCTGGAGTGCCGGACAGGGACTCGACTATGGCTACACCTTC	15	TRBV30	TRBJ1-2	few	TRBD1
CAISPTSGSGITDTQYF	TGTGCCATCAGCCCGACTAGCGGGAGTGGGATCACAGATACGCAGTATTTT	17	TRBV10-3	TRBJ2-3	-	TRBD2
CSARDNAWTEAFF	TGCAGTGCTAGAGATAATGCTTGGACTGAAGCTTTCTTT	13	TRBV20-1	TRBJ1-1	-	-
CAWKADTQYF	TGTGCCTGGAAGGCAGATACGCAGTATTTT	10	TRBV30	TRBJ2-3	many	-
CASSPSKTSGRRYEQYF	TGTGCCAGCAGCCCTTCAAAGACTAGCGGGAGGAGGTACGAGCAGTACTTC	17	TRBV12-3/TRBV12-4	TRBJ2-7	-	TRBD2
CASSSGGVDGNYGYTF	TGTGCCAGCAGCTCGGGCGGAGTCGACGGAAACTATGGCTACACCTTC	16	TRBV5-4	TRBJ1-2	many	-
CSIKDRLNTEAFF	TGCAGTATAAAGGACAGACTAAACACTGAAGCTTTCTTT	13	TRBV20-1	TRBJ1-1	few	-
CSATTSGTDTQYF	TGCAGTGCTACGACTAGCGGCACAGATACGCAGTATTTT	13	TRBV20-1	TRBJ2-3	many	TRBD2
CASSVEAPIWSTDTQYF	TGTGCCAGCAGCGTAGAGGCCCCGATTTGGAGCACAGATACGCAGTATTTT	17	TRBV9	TRBJ2-3	many	-
CASSPRTGNNEQFF	TGTGCCAGCAGTCCTCGGACAGGGAACAATGAGCAGTTCTTC	14	TRBV27	TRBJ2-1	-	TRBD1
CAIEDEGGLYNEQFF	TGTGCCATCGAAGATGAAGGGGGCCTATACAATGAGCAGTTCTTC	15	TRBV10-3	TRBJ2-1	many	TRBD1
CASSLGTGRDQPQHF	TGTGCCAGCAGTTTGGGGACGGGCCGGGATCAGCCCCAGCATTTT	15	TRBV28	TRBJ1-5	many	-
CASSQRKSLAGTDTQYF	TGCGCCAGCAGTCAAAGAAAGTCACTAGCGGGAACAGATACGCAGTATTTT	17	TRBV5-1	TRBJ2-3	-	TRBD2